The clone carrying this T cell receptor beta chain occurred many times. The entry originates in a study of CD8 T cells in ankylosing spondylitis. TCR beta libraries were made by quantitative 5'-RACE with molecular barcodes. TCRdb recomputed calls from the 5' RACE reads with MiXCR, one row per CDR3 protein. The sample records under 300,000 distinct CDR3 sequences, 8.6% being singletons. V was shortened by 6 bases and J by 5 bases, with 14 bases between the two germline ends. CDR1 LNHDA and CDR2 SQIVND come from the germline V gene (reference sequence). CDR3 length: 13 residues. The chain has TRBV19 and TRBJ2-7; a weak D match, TRBD2 (6 bases). The specimen was blood, either unsorted or a sorted T cell fraction (not recorded which). This receptor was obtained from a male donor with ankylosing spondylitis or in good health (not recorded which). This chain's CDR3 is CASRITGGNEQYF. The CDR3 DNA follows: TGTGCCAGTAGGATCACAGGAGGGAACGAGCAGTACTTC.